The rows below give T cell receptor beta chains drawn from one sample of a study of blood T cell repertoires in COVID-19. Method: immunoSEQ multiplex PCR; TCRdb's copy keeps in-frame clones and lacks some. Counted here are 150,000 to 200,000 clones, less than 90% occurring once; the ten biggest clones make up approximately 8%. Specimen: PBMCs or T cells enriched from blood (not recorded which). The receptor set was obtained from a woman aged 45 to 65 who had recovered from COVID-19. The CDR3 runs from the conserved cysteine through the conserved F or W.

J gene	V gene	CDR3 protein
TRBJ2-3	TRBV19	CASIGQTDTQYF
TRBJ1-5	TRBV19	CASSIVQGPQHF
TRBJ1-1	TRBV5-1	CASSLATGGGGEAFF
TRBJ1-5	TRBV12-3/TRBV12-4	CASSLSIQPQHF
TRBJ1-3	TRBV11-2	CASSRSRDSVF
TRBJ2-1	TRBV14	CASSSGQPSEQFF
TRBJ1-4	TRBV19	CASSRQPTGTGGRTNEKLFF
TRBJ1-1	TRBV2	CASSTGKNEAFF
TRBJ2-3	TRBV29-1	CSVEGYVSRSADTQYF
TRBJ2-1	TRBV4-1	CASSPLLLPLAADSYNEQFF
TRBJ2-3	TRBV18	CASSPIPGVQYF
TRBJ1-5	TRBV7-2	CASSGQVNQPQHF
TRBJ2-6	TRBV24-1	CATSDSNSAGANVLTF
TRBJ1-4	TRBV7-2	CASSVRTGGGTNEKLFF
TRBJ2-3	TRBV4-2	CASSRNGQGAPDTQYF
TRBJ1-6	TRBV19	CASSGNRDNSPLHF
TRBJ2-4	TRBV7-8	CASSLGYRVGAKNIQYF
TRBJ1-4	TRBV19	CASSLGGLRSEKLFF
TRBJ1-1	TRBV29-1	CSVDQDRRPEAFF
TRBJ2-5	TRBV5-1	CASSFGTGGQETQYF
TRBJ2-5	TRBV2	CASSEEVRGKETQYF
TRBJ1-3	TRBV29-1	CSVLRREAGNTIYF
TRBJ2-7	TRBV9	CASSVVGRETDEQYF
TRBJ1-4	TRBV5-1	CASSLYPNEKLFF
TRBJ2-5	TRBV19	CASSKDLAGQGALGTQYF
TRBJ1-2	TRBV18	CASSPGLGGFDGYTF
TRBJ2-5	TRBV15	CATSREISGSETQYF
TRBJ1-2	TRBV4-1	CASSQGSYSGRTYGYTF
TRBJ1-5	TRBV7-2	CASSLTASNQPQHF
TRBJ2-2	TRBV6-2/TRBV6-3	CASSFKTGTGELFF
TRBJ2-3	TRBV9	CASSTPSPGTSGFSTRDTQYF